This T cell receptor beta chain is from a study of blood T cell repertoires in COVID-19 (TCRdb year 2020). Background for the entire study: Samples from collaborators originated in the United States, Italy and Spain and spanned both the acute and convalescent phases of COVID-19. The prospective study material was composed of cDNA or gDNA derived from T cells, B-cell-depleted T cells, or PBMCs. Deeply sampled blood TCRbeta repertoires from subjects exposed to, actively infected with, or recovered from COVID-19 were included in the dataset. The repertoires were released in a freely available public database meant as a resource for research on the immune response to SARS-CoV-2. The samples were drawn from the first 160 participants of the ongoing ImmuneRACE study and from 1,254 subjects provided by 6 global collaborators. Nearly every sample came with metadata listing a de-identified subject ID, COVID-19 status, age in years and sex. Where HLA class I and class II types were available, the types were taken from metadata supplied by the sample provider, not from assay-based typing.

Points the paper makes about the study in general: The quantity of clinical and demographic metadata differed by source and by participant and was supplied without curation.

Collaborating institutions collected whole blood in K2EDTA tubes following their own protocols. For TCRbeta analysis, collaborators shipped samples as frozen whole blood, isolated PBMCs, or DNA extracted from either of those sample types. As to this clone: The specificity of this receptor is unknown. No base quality values were provided; no much bigger clone lies one nucleotide off.

TCRbeta CDR3 regions were amplified from genomic DNA using the immunoSEQ Assay, a bias-controlled multiplex PCR. The source study handled its data this way. Nucleated cell counts per sample were estimated from amplification of reference gene primers within the assay. To quantify the absolute abundance of each unique TCRbeta CDR3 rearrangement, sequence reads were collapsed and filtered. For each sample, productive Simpson clonality was calculated as the square root of Simpson's diversity index across productive rearrangements. TCRdb took this table from immuneACCESS and kept in-frame rearrangements with V and J called. Such tables lack part of the clones; where checked against another copy, unresolved V genes explain under half of the gap, and the rest is unexplained. Clone size and V and J calls were adopted from that table, with D and trimming inferred from the DNA. Here the sample has around 250,000 clones; approximately 85% occur a single time. The ten top clones hold more than 9% of the sample.

V ends up 1 base short and J 7 bases short, with an unmatched junction base count of 4. The CDR3 has 15 amino acids, counting the end cysteine and phenylalanine. The read is trimmed to its CDR3 DNA, 45 bases read in frame from base 1. In the germline V gene (reference sequence), CDR1 corresponds to LGHDT and CDR2 to YNNKEL. Sequencing was performed on peripheral blood. The clonotype was recovered from a man older than 75 with acute or convalescent COVID-19. The chain links TRBV3-1 (or the pseudogene TRBV3-2) with TRBJ1-6; 7 of the junction bases match TRBD1. This receptor carries the CDR3 CASSQVTGYNSPLHF. The nucleotide sequence is given as TGTGCCAGCAGCCAAGTGACAGGGTACAATTCACCCCTCCACTTT.